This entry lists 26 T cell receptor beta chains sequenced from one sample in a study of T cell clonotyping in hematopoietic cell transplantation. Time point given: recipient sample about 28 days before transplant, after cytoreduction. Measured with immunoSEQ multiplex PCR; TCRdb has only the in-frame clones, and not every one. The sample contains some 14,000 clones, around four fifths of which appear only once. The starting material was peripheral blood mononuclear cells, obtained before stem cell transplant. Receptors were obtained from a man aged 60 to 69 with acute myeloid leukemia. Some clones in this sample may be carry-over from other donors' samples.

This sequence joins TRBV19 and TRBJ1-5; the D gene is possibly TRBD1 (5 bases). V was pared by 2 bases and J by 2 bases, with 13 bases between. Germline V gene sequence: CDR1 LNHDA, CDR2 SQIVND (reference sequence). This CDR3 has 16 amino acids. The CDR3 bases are TGTGCCAGTAGTATACAGGGTATCGGGGGCAATCAGCCCCAGCATTTT. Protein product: CASSIQGIGGNQPQHF.

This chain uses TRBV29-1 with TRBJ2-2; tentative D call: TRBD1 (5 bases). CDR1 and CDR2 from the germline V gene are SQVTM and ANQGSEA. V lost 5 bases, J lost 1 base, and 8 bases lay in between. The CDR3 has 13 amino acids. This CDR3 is CSVNRGNTGELFF. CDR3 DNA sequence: TGCAGCGTTAATAGGGGGAACACCGGGGAGCTGTTTTTT.

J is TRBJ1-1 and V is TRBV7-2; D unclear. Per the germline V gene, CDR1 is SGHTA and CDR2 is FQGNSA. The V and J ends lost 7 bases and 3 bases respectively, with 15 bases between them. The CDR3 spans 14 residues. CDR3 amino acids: CASTQQHADTEAFF. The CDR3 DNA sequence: TGTGCCAGCACCCAACAACATGCGGACACTGAAGCTTTCTTT.

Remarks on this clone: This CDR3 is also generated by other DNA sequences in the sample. The CDR3 loop reads CAWSTGSNQPQHF. CDR3 bases: TGTGCCTGGAGTACGGGTAGCAATCAGCCCCAGCATTTT. This rearrangement joins TRBV30 to TRBJ1-5; no firm D call. Trimming stripped 2 bases from V and 0 bases from J, with 5 bases between. Germline V lookup: CDR1 GTSNPN, CDR2 SVGIG (reference sequence). The CDR3 totals 13 residues. Full variable domain (outside the CDR3, taken from reference TRBV30 and TRBJ1-5): SQTIHQWPATLVQPVGSPLSLECTVEGTSNPNLYWYRQAAGRGLQLLFYSVGIGQISSEVPQNLSASRPQDRQFILSSKKLLLSDSGFYLCAWSTGSNQPQHFGDGTRLSIL.

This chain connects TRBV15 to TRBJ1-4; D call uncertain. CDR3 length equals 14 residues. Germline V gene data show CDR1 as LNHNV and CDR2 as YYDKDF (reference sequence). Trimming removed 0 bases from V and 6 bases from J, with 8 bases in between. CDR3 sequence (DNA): TGTGCCACCAGCAGAGATGGGAGATATGAAAAACTGTTTTTT. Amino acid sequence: CATSRDGRYEKLFF. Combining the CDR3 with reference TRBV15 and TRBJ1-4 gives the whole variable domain DAMVIQNPRYQVTQFGKPVTLSCSQTLNHNVMYWYQQKSSQAPKLLFHYYDKDFNNEADTPDNFQSRRPNTSFCFLDIRSPGLGDTAMYLCATSRDGRYEKLFFGSGTQLSVL.

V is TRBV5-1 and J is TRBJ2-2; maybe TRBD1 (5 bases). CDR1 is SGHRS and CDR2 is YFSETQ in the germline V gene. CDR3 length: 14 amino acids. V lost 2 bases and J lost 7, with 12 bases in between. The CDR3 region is CASSLQTENGELFF. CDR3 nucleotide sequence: TGCGCCAGCAGCTTACAGACAGAAAACGGGGAGCTGTTTTTT. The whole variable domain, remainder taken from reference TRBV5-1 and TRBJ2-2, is KAGVTQTPRYLIKTRGQQVTLSCSPISGHRSVSWYQQTPGQGLQFLFEYFSETQRNKGNFPGRFSGRQFSNSRSEMNVSTLELGDSALYLCASSLQTENGELFFGEGSRLTVL.

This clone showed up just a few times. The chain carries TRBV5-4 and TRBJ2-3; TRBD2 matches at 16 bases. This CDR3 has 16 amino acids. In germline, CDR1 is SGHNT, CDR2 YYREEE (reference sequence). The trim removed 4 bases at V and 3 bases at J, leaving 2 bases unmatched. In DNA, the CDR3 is TGTGCCAGCAGCAGGGGACTAGCGGGGGGGACAGATACGCAGTATTTT. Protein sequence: CASSRGLAGGTDTQYF.

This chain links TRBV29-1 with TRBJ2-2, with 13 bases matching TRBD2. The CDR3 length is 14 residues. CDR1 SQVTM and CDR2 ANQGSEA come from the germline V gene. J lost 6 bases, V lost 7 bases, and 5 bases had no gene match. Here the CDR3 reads CSAQTSGGSGELFF. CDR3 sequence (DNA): TGCAGCGCTCAGACTAGCGGGGGGTCCGGGGAGCTGTTTTTT.

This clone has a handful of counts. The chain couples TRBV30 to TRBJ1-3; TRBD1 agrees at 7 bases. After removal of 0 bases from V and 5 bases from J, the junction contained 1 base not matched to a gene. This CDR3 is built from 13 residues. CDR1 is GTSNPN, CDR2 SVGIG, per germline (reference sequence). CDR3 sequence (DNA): TGTGCCTGGAGTGTACAGGGGCGAAACACCATATATTTT. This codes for CAWSVQGRNTIYF.

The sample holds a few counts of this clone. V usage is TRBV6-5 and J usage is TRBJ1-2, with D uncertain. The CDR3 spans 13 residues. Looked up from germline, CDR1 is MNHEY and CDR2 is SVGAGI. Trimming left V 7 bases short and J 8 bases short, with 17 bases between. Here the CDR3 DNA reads TGTGCCAGCACCCAGGTGTGGGCTCAGGGCTACACCTTC. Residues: CASTQVWAQGYTF.

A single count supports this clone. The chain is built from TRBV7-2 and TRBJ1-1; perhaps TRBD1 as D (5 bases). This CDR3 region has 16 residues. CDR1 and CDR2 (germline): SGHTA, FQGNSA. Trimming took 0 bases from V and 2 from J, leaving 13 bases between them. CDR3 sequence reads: CASSLAFGALNTEAFF. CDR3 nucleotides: TGTGCCAGCAGCTTAGCATTTGGGGCCCTTAACACTGAAGCTTTCTTT.

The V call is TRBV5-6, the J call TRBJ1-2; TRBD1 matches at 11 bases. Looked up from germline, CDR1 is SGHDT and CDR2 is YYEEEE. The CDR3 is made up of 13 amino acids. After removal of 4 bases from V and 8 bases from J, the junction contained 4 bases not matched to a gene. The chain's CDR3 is CASSGQGAYGYTF. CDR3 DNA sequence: TGTGCCAGCAGCGGACAGGGGGCCTACGGCTACACCTTC. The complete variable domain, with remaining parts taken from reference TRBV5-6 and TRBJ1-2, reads DAGVTQSPTHLIKTRGQQVTLRCSPKSGHDTVSWYQQALGQGPQFIFQYYEEEERQRGNFPDRFSGHQFPNYSSELNVNALLLGDSALYLCASSGQGAYGYTFGSGTRLTVV.

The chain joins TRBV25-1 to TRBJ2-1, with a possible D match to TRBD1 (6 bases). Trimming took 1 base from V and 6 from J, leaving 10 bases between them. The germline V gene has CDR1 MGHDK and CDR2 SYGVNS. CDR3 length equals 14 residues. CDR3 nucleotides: TGTGCCAGCAGTGAATCGGGACACCGCAATGAGCAGTTCTTC. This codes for CASSESGHRNEQFF.

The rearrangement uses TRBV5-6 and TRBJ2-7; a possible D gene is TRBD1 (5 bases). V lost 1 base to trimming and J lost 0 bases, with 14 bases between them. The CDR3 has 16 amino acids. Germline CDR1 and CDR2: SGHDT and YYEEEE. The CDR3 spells CASSLNGAFSSYEQYF. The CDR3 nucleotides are TGTGCCAGCAGCTTGAATGGGGCTTTTAGCTCCTACGAGCAGTACTTC.

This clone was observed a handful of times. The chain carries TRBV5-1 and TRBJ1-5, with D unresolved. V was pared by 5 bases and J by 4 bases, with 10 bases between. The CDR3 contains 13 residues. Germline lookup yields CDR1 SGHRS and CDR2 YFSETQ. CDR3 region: CASRVDGNQPQHF. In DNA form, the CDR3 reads TGCGCCAGCAGGGTGGACGGGAATCAGCCCCAGCATTTT. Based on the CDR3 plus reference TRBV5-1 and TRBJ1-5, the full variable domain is KAGVTQTPRYLIKTRGQQVTLSCSPISGHRSVSWYQQTPGQGLQFLFEYFSETQRNKGNFPGRFSGRQFSNSRSEMNVSTLELGDSALYLCASRVDGNQPQHFGDGTRLSIL.

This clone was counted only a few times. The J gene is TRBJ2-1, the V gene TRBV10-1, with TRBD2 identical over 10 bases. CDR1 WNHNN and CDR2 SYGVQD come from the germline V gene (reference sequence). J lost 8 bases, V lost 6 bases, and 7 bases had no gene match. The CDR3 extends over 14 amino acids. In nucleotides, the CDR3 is TGCGCCAGCAGAGCGGGGGGGCCTTTCGATGAGCAGTTCTTC. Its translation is CASRAGGPFDEQFF.

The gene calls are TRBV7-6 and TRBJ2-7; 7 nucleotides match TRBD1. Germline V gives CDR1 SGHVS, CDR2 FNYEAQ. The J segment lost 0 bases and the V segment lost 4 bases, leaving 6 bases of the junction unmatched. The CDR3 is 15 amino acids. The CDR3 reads CASSYGQAISYEQYF. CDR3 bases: TGTGCCAGCAGCTACGGACAGGCGATCTCCTACGAGCAGTACTTC.

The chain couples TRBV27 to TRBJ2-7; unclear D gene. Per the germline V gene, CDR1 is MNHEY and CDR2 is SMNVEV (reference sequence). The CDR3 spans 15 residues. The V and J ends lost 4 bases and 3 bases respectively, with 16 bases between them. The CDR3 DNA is TGTGCCAGCAGTTCCCCGGGTCCGAGCCTCTACGAGCAGTACTTC. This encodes CASSSPGPSLYEQYF.

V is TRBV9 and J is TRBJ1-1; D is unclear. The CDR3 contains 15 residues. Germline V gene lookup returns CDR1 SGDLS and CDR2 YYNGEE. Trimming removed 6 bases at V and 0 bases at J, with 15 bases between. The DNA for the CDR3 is TGTGCCAGCACCCTGACCGGGGAGATGAACACTGAAGCTTTCTTT. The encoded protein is CASTLTGEMNTEAFF. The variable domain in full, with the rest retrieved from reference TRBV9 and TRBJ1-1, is DSGVTQTPKHLITATGQRVTLRCSPRSGDLSVYWYQQSLDQGLQFLIQYYNGEERAKGNILERFSAQQFPDLHSELNLSSLELGDSALYFCASTLTGEMNTEAFFGQGTRLTVV.

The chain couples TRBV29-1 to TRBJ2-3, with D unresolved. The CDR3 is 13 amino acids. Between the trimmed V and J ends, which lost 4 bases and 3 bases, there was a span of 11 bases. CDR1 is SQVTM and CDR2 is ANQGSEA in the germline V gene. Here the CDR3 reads CSVATRVTDTQYF. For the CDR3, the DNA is TGCAGCGTTGCCACACGCGTGACAGATACGCAGTATTTT.

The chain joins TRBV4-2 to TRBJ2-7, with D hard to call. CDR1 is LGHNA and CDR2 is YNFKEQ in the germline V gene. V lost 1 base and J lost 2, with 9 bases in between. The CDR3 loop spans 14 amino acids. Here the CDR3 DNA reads TGTGCCAGCAGCCAAGGGACCGCAACCTACGAGCAGTACTTC. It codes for CASSQGTATYEQYF.

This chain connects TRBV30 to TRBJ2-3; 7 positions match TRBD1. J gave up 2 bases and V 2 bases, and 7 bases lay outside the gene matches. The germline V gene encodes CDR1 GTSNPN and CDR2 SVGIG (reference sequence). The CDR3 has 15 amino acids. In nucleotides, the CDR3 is TGTGCCTGGAGTTTGGGGACAGCCGACACAGATACGCAGTATTTT. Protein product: CAWSLGTADTDTQYF.

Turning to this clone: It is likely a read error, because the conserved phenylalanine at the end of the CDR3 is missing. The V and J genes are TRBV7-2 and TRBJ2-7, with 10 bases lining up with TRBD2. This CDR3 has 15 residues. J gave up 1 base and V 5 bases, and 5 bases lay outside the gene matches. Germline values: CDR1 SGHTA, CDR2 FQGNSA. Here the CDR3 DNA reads TGTGCCAGCAGCCACGGACTAGCGGATTCCTACGAGCAGTACCTC. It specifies CASSHGLADSYEQYL.

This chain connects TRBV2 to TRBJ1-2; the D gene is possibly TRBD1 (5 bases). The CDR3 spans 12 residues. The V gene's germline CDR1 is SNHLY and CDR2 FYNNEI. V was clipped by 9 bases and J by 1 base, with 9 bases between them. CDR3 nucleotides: TGTGCCAGTGGGACGGATAACTATGGCTACACCTTC. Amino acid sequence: CASGTDNYGYTF.

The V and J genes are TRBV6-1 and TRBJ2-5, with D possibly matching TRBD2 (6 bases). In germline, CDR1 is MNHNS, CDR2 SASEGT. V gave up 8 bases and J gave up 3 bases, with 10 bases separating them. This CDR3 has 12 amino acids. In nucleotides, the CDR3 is TGTGCCAGCTCCTGGGGGGAAGAGACCCAGTACTTC. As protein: CASSWGEETQYF.

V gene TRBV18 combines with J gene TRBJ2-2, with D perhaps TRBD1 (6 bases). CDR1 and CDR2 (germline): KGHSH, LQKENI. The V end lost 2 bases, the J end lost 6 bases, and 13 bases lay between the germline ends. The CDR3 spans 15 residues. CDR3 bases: TGTGCCAGCTCACCAAGGGACACCGGTTCCGGGGAGCTGTTTTTT. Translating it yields CASSPRDTGSGELFF.